This T cell receptor (beta chain) is from a study of blood T cell repertoires in COVID-19. Study context: Acute-phase and convalescent COVID-19 samples originated in the United States, Italy and Spain. Sources were T cells, B-cell-depleted T cells, or PBMCs; the material itself was cDNA or gDNA.

As originally analysed: Counts of nucleated cells, estimated from reference gene primer amplification, were obtained. Profiled with immunoSEQ multiplex PCR; TCRdb holds only in-frame clones, not every one. D and trimming come from the DNA, and the V and J calls and clone size come from that table. The sample lists 230,000 or so clones; around 83% were seen once. The sequenced sample consisted of peripheral blood. This sequence was found in a man aged 35-49 years with active or convalescent COVID-19.

The CDR3 coding sequence is TGTGCCAGCAGTGAAGAGGGGGGGTCGGGTCAGCCCCAGCATTTT. It encodes CASSEEGGSGQPQHF. This rearrangement joins TRBV25-1 to TRBJ1-5, with D perhaps matching TRBD1 (6 bases). Germline lookup yields CDR1 MGHDK and CDR2 SYGVNS. V lost 2 bases to trimming and J lost 6 bases, with 14 bases between them. The CDR3 runs to 15 residues.